A selection of T cell receptor beta chains follows, all from one sample in a study of Ad26.COV2.S vaccination and SARS-CoV-2 variants. Assay used: immunoSEQ multiplex PCR; TCRdb lists only in-frame clones, some missing. The repertoire holds tens of thousands of clones, with roughly 80% as singletons. The specimen comprised peripheral blood, sampled after recovery from COVID-19. These receptors were collected from a human donor who had recovered from COVID-19. The CDR3 runs from the conserved cysteine through the conserved F or W. A D gene is named only where the DNA matches it firmly. Size is stated for part of the rows, as once, few or many counts, or as a class when the clone is expanded.

>TRBJ2-5|TRBV5-1|NA|TRBD1
CASSLGATGVETQYF
TGCGCCAGCAGCTTGGGGGCTACAGGGGTCGAGACCCAGTACTTC
>TRBJ2-3|TRBV7-2|few|NA
CASSLVVTNTDTQYF
TGTGCCAGCAGCTTGGTAGTGACTAACACAGATACGCAGTATTTT
>TRBJ1-2|TRBV7-8|NA|NA
CASSNGGHYGYTF
TGTGCCAGCAGCAATGGGGGGCACTATGGCTACACCTTC
>TRBJ1-4|TRBV5-6|NA|NA
CASSFLGQGGPEGEKLFF
TGTGCCAGCAGCTTTTTAGGGCAGGGAGGCCCCGAAGGTGAAAAACTGTTTTTT
>TRBJ2-2|TRBV7-9|NA|NA
CASSPYAGTLNTGELFF
TGTGCCAGCAGCCCCTACGCGGGGACCCTCAACACCGGGGAGCTGTTTTTT
>TRBJ2-5|TRBV13|NA|TRBD2
CASSFVGLAGIQETQYF
TGTGCCAGCAGCTTTGTTGGACTAGCGGGGATCCAAGAGACCCAGTACTTC
>TRBJ2-5|TRBV29-1|NA|NA
CSAGQETQYF
TGCAGCGCAGGGCAAGAGACCCAGTACTTC
>TRBJ1-5|TRBV27|NA|NA
CASRLRGAWIGSQHF
TGTGCCAGCAGGCTACGGGGAGCTTGGATAGGGTCCCAGCATTTT
>TRBJ1-2|TRBV27|NA|NA
CASRNVGQNYGYTF
TGTGCCAGCAGGAACGTCGGACAGAACTATGGCTACACCTTC
>TRBJ2-7|TRBV6-6|NA|TRBD2
CASTLLAGPYEQYF
TGTGCCAGCACTCTACTAGCGGGACCCTACGAGCAGTACTTC
>TRBJ2-6|TRBV9|NA|NA
CASSVPNSGANVLTF
TGTGCCAGCAGCGTACCCAACTCTGGGGCCAACGTCCTGACTTTC
>TRBJ1-5|TRBV19|NA|NA
CASSIVGQKPQHF
TGTGCCAGTAGTATAGTAGGGCAAAAGCCCCAGCATTTT
>TRBJ1-2|TRBV6-2/TRBV6-3|NA|NA
CASSYREWQGKGIYGYTF
TGTGCCAGCAGTTACAGGGAGTGGCAGGGGAAGGGGATCTATGGCTACACCTTC
>TRBJ2-1|TRBV5-1|NA|NA
CASSLVSYNEQFF
TGCGCCAGCAGCTTGGTGTCCTACAATGAGCAGTTCTTC
>TRBJ1-2|TRBV3-1/TRBV3-2|NA|TRBD1
CASSPWDRDFNGYTF
TGTGCCAGCAGCCCGTGGGACAGGGATTTCAATGGCTACACCTTC
>TRBJ1-2|TRBV7-9|NA|NA
CASSRTAFVYGYTF
TGTGCCAGCAGCAGGACAGCCTTTGTATATGGCTACACCTTC
>TRBJ2-5|TRBV11-3|NA|NA
CASSLRGGSEETQYF
TGTGCCAGCAGCTTAAGAGGAGGGTCAGAGGAGACCCAGTACTTC
>TRBJ1-2|TRBV3-1/TRBV3-2|once|TRBD1
CASSTRDRDGYTF
TGTGCCAGCAGCACCAGGGACAGGGATGGCTACACCTTC
>TRBJ1-1|TRBV3-1/TRBV3-2|once|TRBD1
CASRHRGVAEAFF
TGTGCCAGCAGACACAGGGGAGTCGCTGAAGCTTTCTTT
>TRBJ2-5|TRBV2|NA|NA
CASRAGQETQYF
TGTGCCAGCCGGGCAGGCCAGGAGACCCAGTACTTC
>TRBJ1-1|TRBV10-2|NA|TRBD1
CASSDLNRGDTEAFF
TGCGCCAGCAGTGATTTGAACAGGGGAGACACTGAAGCTTTCTTT
>TRBJ2-7|TRBV5-6|NA|NA
CASSFHYEQYF
TGTGCCAGCAGCTTCCACTACGAGCAGTACTTC